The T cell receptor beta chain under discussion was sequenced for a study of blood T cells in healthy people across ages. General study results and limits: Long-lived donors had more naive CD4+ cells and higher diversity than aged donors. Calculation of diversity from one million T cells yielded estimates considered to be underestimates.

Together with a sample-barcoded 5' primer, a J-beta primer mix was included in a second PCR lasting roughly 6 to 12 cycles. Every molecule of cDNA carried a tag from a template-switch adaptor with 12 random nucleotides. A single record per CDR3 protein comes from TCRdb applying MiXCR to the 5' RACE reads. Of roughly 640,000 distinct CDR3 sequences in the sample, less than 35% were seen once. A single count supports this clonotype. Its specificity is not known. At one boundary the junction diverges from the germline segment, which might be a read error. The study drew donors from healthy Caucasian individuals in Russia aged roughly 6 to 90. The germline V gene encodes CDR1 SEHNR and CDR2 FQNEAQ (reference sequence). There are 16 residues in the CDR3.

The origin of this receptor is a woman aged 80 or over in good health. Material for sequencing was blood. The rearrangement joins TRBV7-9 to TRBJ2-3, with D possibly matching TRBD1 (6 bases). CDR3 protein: CTSSTERGRWTDTQYF. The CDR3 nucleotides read TGTACCAGCAGCACCGAGAGGGGGAGATGGACAGATACGCAGTATTTT.